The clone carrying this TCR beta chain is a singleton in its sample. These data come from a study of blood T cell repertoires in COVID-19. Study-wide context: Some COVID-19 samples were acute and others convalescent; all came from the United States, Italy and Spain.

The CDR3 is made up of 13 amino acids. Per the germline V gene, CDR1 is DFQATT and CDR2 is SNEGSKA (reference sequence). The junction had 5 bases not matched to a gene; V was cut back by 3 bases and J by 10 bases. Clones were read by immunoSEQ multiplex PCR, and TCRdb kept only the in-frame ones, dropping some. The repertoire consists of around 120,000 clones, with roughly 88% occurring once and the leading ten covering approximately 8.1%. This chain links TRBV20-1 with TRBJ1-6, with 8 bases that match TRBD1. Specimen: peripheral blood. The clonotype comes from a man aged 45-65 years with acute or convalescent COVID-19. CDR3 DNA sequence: TGCAGTGCTAGTCAGGGGGCAGGATCACCCCTCCACTTT. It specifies CSASQGAGSPLHF.